This T cell receptor (beta chain) is from a study of shared clonotypes between healthy human individuals. J lost 6 bases, V lost 7 bases, and 12 bases had no gene match. This CDR3 spans 16 amino acids. CDR1 MDHEN and CDR2 SYDVKM come from the germline V gene. The assay was immunoSEQ multiplex PCR, and TCRdb's table has in-frame clones only and misses some. There are some 2,500,000 clones in the sample; roughly 92% occur only once, and 0.37% lies in the top ten. Sequenced sample: naive CD4+ T cells from PBMCs. The subset: CD45RA+ positively selected. This chain links TRBV28 with TRBJ2-1, with TRBD1 matching 10 bases. This receptor was taken from a man aged 18 to 35 in good health. Some clones in this sample may be carry-over from other donors' samples. CDR3 sequence reads: CASTIHAGTGVNEQFF. The CDR3 coding sequence is TGTGCCAGCACCATTCACGCCGGGACAGGGGTCAATGAGCAGTTCTTC.